This TCR beta chain was identified during a study of blood T cell repertoires in COVID-19. Study details: Samples came from the United States, Italy and Spain, spanning acute and convalescent COVID-19.

V lost 4 bases to trimming and J lost 2 bases; unmatched junction nucleotides: 2. Germline V gene data show CDR1 as LGHDT and CDR2 as YNNKEL (reference sequence). This CDR3 is built from 16 residues. Profiled with immunoSEQ multiplex PCR; TCRdb holds only in-frame clones, not every one. The sample has roughly 300,000 clones; about 82% are singletons. The chain carries TRBV3-1 (or the pseudogene TRBV3-2) and TRBJ2-1, with TRBD2 matching over 13 bases. This clonotype was obtained from a woman aged 50 to 60 with acute or convalescent COVID-19. Source material: peripheral blood. The CDR3 protein is CASSPLAGGPYNEQFF. CDR3 sequence (DNA): TGTGCCAGCAGCCCACTAGCGGGAGGGCCCTACAATGAGCAGTTCTTC.